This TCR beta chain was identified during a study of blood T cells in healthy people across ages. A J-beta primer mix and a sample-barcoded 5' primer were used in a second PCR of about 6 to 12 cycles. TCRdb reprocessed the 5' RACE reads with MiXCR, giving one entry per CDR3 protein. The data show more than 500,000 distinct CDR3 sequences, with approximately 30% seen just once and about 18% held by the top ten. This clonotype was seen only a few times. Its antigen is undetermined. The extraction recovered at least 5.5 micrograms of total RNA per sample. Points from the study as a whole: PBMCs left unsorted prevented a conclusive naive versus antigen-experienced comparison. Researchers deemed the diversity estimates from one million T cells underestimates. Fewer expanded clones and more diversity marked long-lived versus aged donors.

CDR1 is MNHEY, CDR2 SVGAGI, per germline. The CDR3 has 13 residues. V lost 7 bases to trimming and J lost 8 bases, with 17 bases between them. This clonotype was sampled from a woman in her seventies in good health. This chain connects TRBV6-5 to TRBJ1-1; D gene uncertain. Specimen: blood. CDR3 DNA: TGTGCCAGCACCGCGGGGAGCCAAGGAGAAGCTTTCTTT. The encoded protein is CASTAGSQGEAFF.